The 20 T cell receptor beta chains presented below share a single source sample, sequenced in a study of shared clonotypes between healthy human individuals. In the naive CD8 group, cells lacked CD45RO and were positively selected for CCR7, so terminally differentiated effector memory CD45RA+ cells were left out. Assay: immunoSEQ multiplex PCR; the TCRdb copy retains only in-frame clones and omits some. This sample yields more than 2 million clones, of which 90% to 95% are seen a single time; 1.5% to 2% belongs to the top ten. Sequenced material: naive CD8+ T cells from PBMCs. The receptors were gathered from a man aged 18 to 35 in good health. Some clones in this sample may be carry-over from other donors' samples.

The J gene is TRBJ2-7, the V gene TRBV7-9; D unresolved. Deletions cut 4 bases from V and 1 base from J, with 11 bases between. The CDR3 totals 14 residues. Germline V CDR1 and CDR2: SEHNR, FQNEAQ (reference sequence). The CDR3: CASSSQDRSYEQYF. The CDR3 DNA follows: TGTGCCAGCAGCTCCCAGGACCGATCCTACGAGCAGTACTTC.

V usage is TRBV11-2 and J usage is TRBJ1-1; 11 nucleotides align to TRBD1. This CDR3 is 16 amino acids long. V shed 1 base and J 5 bases; nucleotides not matched to a gene: 6. The germline V gene has CDR1 SGHAT and CDR2 FQNNGV. The chain's CDR3 is CASSLGGTGGWTEAFF. CDR3 sequence (DNA): TGTGCCAGCAGCTTAGGGGGGACAGGGGGTTGGACTGAAGCTTTCTTT.

The genes are TRBV9 and TRBJ1-3, with D perhaps TRBD1 (5 bases). Germline CDR1 and CDR2: SGDLS and YYNGEE. Trimming took 0 bases from V and 8 from J, leaving 15 bases between them. This CDR3 contains 15 residues. CDR3 sequence reads: CASSVDHRSGDTIYF. The CDR3 DNA reads as TGTGCCAGCAGCGTAGATCACAGGTCTGGCGACACCATATATTTT.

V usage is TRBV27 and J usage is TRBJ2-1, with D perhaps being TRBD1 or TRBD2 (5 bases each). Germline-derived CDR1 and CDR2 are MNHEY and SMNVEV (reference sequence). The CDR3 covers 14 residues. V was shortened by 6 bases and J by 10 bases, with 19 bases between the two germline ends. CDR3 bases: TGTGCCAGCAGGGACACACCGGGGAGCGAGGAGCAGTTCTTC. This sequence encodes CASRDTPGSEEQFF.

The V gene is TRBV5-1, the J gene TRBJ2-1; D unresolved. The CDR3 has 16 residues. CDR1 and CDR2 from the germline V gene are SGHRS and YFSETQ. V lost 0 bases and J lost 5, with 15 bases in between. The CDR3 nucleotides are TGCGCCAGCAGCTTGGTTCTCTGGACGGCTAACAATGAGCAGTTCTTC. It yields the protein CASSLVLWTANNEQFF.

In regard to this clone: This specimen includes other DNA sequences encoding the same CDR3. The V call is TRBV27, the J call TRBJ2-7; 7 bases are a match to TRBD2. CDR3 length: 13 amino acids. CDR1 is MNHEY, CDR2 SMNVEV, per germline (reference sequence). Trimming removed 6 bases from V and 2 bases from J; junction bases left unmatched: 4. CDR3 sequence: CASSHRGAYEQYF. CDR3 DNA sequence: TGTGCCAGCAGCCATCGGGGGGCCTACGAGCAGTACTTC.

V gene TRBV6-1 combines with J gene TRBJ2-3; D could derive from TRBD1 or TRBD2 (6 bases each). The germline V gene has CDR1 MNHNS and CDR2 SASEGT. The CDR3 is 16 amino acids. V lost 1 base, J lost 1 base, and 12 bases lay in between. The CDR3 DNA reads TGTGCCAGCAGTGAAGTCGGGGGCTACCGCACAGATACGCAGTATTTT. Its translation: CASSEVGGYRTDTQYF.

The chain employs TRBV27 and TRBJ2-1, with 14 positions matching TRBD2. Germline V CDR1 and CDR2: MNHEY, SMNVEV (reference sequence). V shed 4 bases and J 3 bases; nucleotides not matched to a gene: 5. The CDR3 has 17 amino acids. CDR3 nucleotide sequence: TGTGCCAGCAGTTGGGGACTAGCGGGAGTTAGCTACAATGAGCAGTTCTTC. Translating it yields CASSWGLAGVSYNEQFF.

The chain couples TRBV5-1 to TRBJ2-4; 9 bases match TRBD1. V shed 4 bases and J 3 bases; nucleotides not matched to a gene: 8. This CDR3 spans 16 amino acids. Germline values: CDR1 SGHRS, CDR2 YFSETQ. For the CDR3, the DNA is TGCGCCAGCAGCGAACAACAGGGGGCTAGCAAAAACATTCAGTACTTC. Its protein product is CASSEQQGASKNIQYF. The whole variable domain, remainder taken from reference TRBV5-1 and TRBJ2-4, is KAGVTQTPRYLIKTRGQQVTLSCSPISGHRSVSWYQQTPGQGLQFLFEYFSETQRNKGNFPGRFSGRQFSNSRSEMNVSTLELGDSALYLCASSEQQGASKNIQYFGAGTRLSVL.

The chain is built from TRBV28 and TRBJ2-5; 11 bases fit TRBD2. The CDR3 consists of 16 residues. Per the germline V gene, CDR1 is MDHEN and CDR2 is SYDVKM. V shed 8 bases, J shed 4 bases, and the junction held 12 bases outside the gene matches. The CDR3 region is CASSGRLAGIGETQYF. The CDR3 nucleotides read TGTGCCAGCTCCGGGCGACTAGCGGGGATCGGAGAGACCCAGTACTTC.

The chain couples TRBV6-5 to TRBJ2-7; D uncertain. This CDR3 is built from 14 residues. CDR1 MNHEY and CDR2 SVGAGI come from the germline V gene. Trimming pared 3 bases from V and 2 bases from J, leaving 11 bases between. As DNA, the CDR3 is TGTGCCAGCAGTTATGGGAACTGGGCCTACGAGCAGTACTTC. It is translated as CASSYGNWAYEQYF.

The chain uses TRBV6-1 and TRBJ2-3; 7 positions match TRBD2. Unmatched junction bases numbered 11, after V lost 3 bases and J lost 2 bases. Looked up from germline, CDR1 is MNHNS and CDR2 is SASEGT. This CDR3 contains 17 residues. CDR3 amino acids: CASSDPLAGVHTDTQYF. In DNA, the CDR3 is TGTGCCAGCAGTGACCCTCTCGCGGGGGTACACACAGATACGCAGTATTTT.

This chain uses TRBV6-5 with TRBJ2-1; the D gene could be TRBD1 or TRBD2 (5 bases each). CDR3 length: 15 residues. Trimming removed 4 bases from V and 8 bases from J, with 18 bases in between. The V gene's germline CDR1 is MNHEY and CDR2 SVGAGI. CDR3 sequence: CASSWTDPRGDEQFF. The CDR3 coding sequence is TGTGCCAGCAGTTGGACCGACCCGAGGGGCGATGAGCAGTTCTTC.

The rearrangement links TRBV7-9 to TRBJ2-2, with unresolved D. In germline, CDR1 is SEHNR, CDR2 FQNEAQ (reference sequence). V gave up 3 bases and J gave up 1 base, with 9 bases separating them. The CDR3 sequence is 15 residues long. CDR3 region: CASSLRIENTGELFF. Here the CDR3 DNA reads TGTGCCAGCAGCTTGCGGATCGAGAACACCGGGGAGCTGTTTTTT.

The chain employs TRBV7-9 and TRBJ1-4; D perhaps matches TRBD1 (6 bases). The CDR3 length is 15 residues. From germline, CDR1 is SEHNR and CDR2 FQNEAQ (reference sequence). The V gene lost 4 bases and the J gene lost 5 bases, with 14 bases spanning the gap. The CDR3 nucleotides read TGTGCCAGCAGCTCCAGGACAGCCGGAAATGAAAAACTGTTTTTT. This sequence encodes CASSSRTAGNEKLFF.

J is TRBJ2-7 and V is TRBV28, with D possibly being TRBD1 (6 bases). The CDR3 is 15 amino acids. V was clipped by 6 bases and J by 3 bases, with 18 bases between them. The germline gives CDR1 MDHEN, CDR2 SYDVKM. CDR3 sequence (DNA): TGTGCCAGCAGACTAATTGTACAGGGTGACTACGAGCAGTACTTC. Its protein product is CASRLIVQGDYEQYF.

The rearrangement joins TRBV27 to TRBJ2-1; D possibly corresponds to TRBD2 (6 bases). The CDR3 has 16 residues. The ends were cut back, 2 bases at V and 3 bases at J, with 14 bases in the middle. The germline gives CDR1 MNHEY, CDR2 SMNVEV (reference sequence). The CDR3, as DNA: TGTGCCAGCAGTTTACGACCGGGACTCGTCTACAATGAGCAGTTCTTC. This encodes CASSLRPGLVYNEQFF.

The CDR3 DNA follows: TGTGCCAGCAGCTTAACCGGACCGAGCTCCTACAATGAGCAGTTCTTC. It encodes CASSLTGPSSYNEQFF. The gene calls are TRBV7-9 and TRBJ2-1; D remains ambiguous. Per germline, CDR1 SEHNR and CDR2 FQNEAQ (reference sequence). The CDR3 is 16 residues long. The V gene lost 2 bases and the J gene lost 0 bases, with 11 bases spanning the gap.

V is TRBV5-5 and J is TRBJ2-1; TRBD1 is a possible D gene (5 bases). V was cut by 2 bases and J by 0 bases, with 12 bases left in between. Germline CDR1 is SGHKS and CDR2 is YYEKEE (reference sequence). This CDR3 contains 16 residues. CDR3 amino acids: CASSFLRVSSYNEQFF. The DNA of the CDR3 is TGTGCCAGCAGCTTCCTCAGGGTGAGCTCCTACAATGAGCAGTTCTTC. The variable domain in full, with the rest retrieved from reference TRBV5-5 and TRBJ2-1, is DAGVTQSPTHLIKTRGQQVTLRCSPISGHKSVSWYQQVLGQGPQFIFQYYEKEERGRGNFPDRFSARQFPNYSSELNVNALLLGDSALYLCASSFLRVSSYNEQFFGPGTRLTVL.

This chain connects TRBV19 to TRBJ1-5, with TRBD1 matching over 7 bases. There are 16 residues in the CDR3. The V gene end was trimmed by 5 bases and the J gene end by 3 bases; junction bases not matched to a gene: 10. From germline, CDR1 is LNHDA and CDR2 SQIVND (reference sequence). The CDR3 here is CASSPDREGANQPQHF. The DNA for the CDR3 is TGTGCCAGTAGTCCCGACAGGGAGGGGGCCAATCAGCCCCAGCATTTT.